Included here is one T cell receptor beta chain sequence, with context. Mismatch repair deficiency was confirmed in all patients, by PCR or immunohistochemistry. V lost 2 bases and J lost 0, with 13 bases in between. The CDR3 loop spans 17 amino acids. From germline, CDR1 is SGHTA and CDR2 FQGTGA. Using immunoSEQ multiplex PCR, the repertoire was profiled, and TCRdb retains in-frame clones only, with some absent. The table shows approximately 50,000 clones, with 78% occurring only once. This sample is drawn from a study of PD-1 blockade in mismatch repair-deficient tumors. Looking at the study overall: Patients had approximately 11 mismatch repair-deficient cancer types and were previously treated and progressing.

The chain recombines TRBV7-3 with TRBJ2-2, with D perhaps matching TRBD1 (6 bases). The receptor comes from an adult with mismatch repair-deficient cancer. Sequencing was performed on peripheral blood, taken 4 weeks after starting pembrolizumab. CDR3 in amino acids: CASSLHAQGSNTGELFF. CDR3 nucleotide sequence: TGTGCCAGCAGCTTACACGCACAGGGTTCGAACACCGGGGAGCTGTTTTTT.